This T cell receptor (beta chain) was identified during a study of cytomegalovirus exposure and HLA in healthy donors. Study-level information: In a later analysis, it was reported that the roughly 130 validation repertoires had been produced on the same platform as the roughly 610 repertoires belonging to the first cohort. Whole-study findings and limits: First-cohort TCR clusters were later found to tend to co-occur in the 90 to 150 validation repertoires. Accounts indicate the classifier identified cytomegalovirus status with strong specificity and sensitivity.

The trim removed 2 bases at V and 8 bases at J, leaving 6 bases unmatched. CDR1 and CDR2 from the germline V gene are MDHEN and SYDVKM. This CDR3 comprises 15 residues. Sequencing used immunoSEQ multiplex PCR; TCRdb keeps in-frame clones, though not all of them. This table has hundreds of thousands of clones, around 87% appearing once. On this clone: Its antigen is undetermined.

Sequencing input: PBMCs. The V gene is TRBV28, the J gene TRBJ1-2; 12 bases align to TRBD1. The clonotype was recovered from a young woman in good health and CMV-seropositive. The CDR3 here is CASSLPSGTGGGYTF. In nucleotides, the CDR3 is TGTGCCAGCAGTTTACCCTCCGGGACAGGGGGCGGCTACACCTTC.